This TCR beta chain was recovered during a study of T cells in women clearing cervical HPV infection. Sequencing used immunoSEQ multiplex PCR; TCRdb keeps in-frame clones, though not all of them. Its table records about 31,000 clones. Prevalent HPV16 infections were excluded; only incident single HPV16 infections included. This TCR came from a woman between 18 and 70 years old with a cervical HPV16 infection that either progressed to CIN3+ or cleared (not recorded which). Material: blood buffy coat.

The CDR3 sequence: CASSLTGDTNEQFF. The covered CDR3 bases are TGTGCCAGCAGCCTGACAGGAGATACCAATGAG. The gene calls are TRBV7-6 and TRBJ2-1; a possible D gene is TRBD1 (6 bases). From the germline J gene comes the end of the CDR3, since the read stops 3 residues before it. V was shortened by 5 bases and J by 6 bases, with 14 bases between the two germline ends. The CDR3 is 14 amino acids. The germline CDR1 and CDR2 sequences are SGHVS and FNYEAQ.